Listed here is a single TCR beta chain. The antigen remains undetermined. Repeated repertoire sampling spanned the course of chemoradiotherapy. The protocol was immunoSEQ multiplex PCR, while the TCRdb copy is restricted to in-frame clones and leaves out a portion. The repertoire holds over 1,500 clones, around 90% seen once, with 2% to 3% in the top ten. CDR3 length: 13 amino acids. Germline V gives CDR1 GTSNPN, CDR2 SVGIG (reference sequence). V was pared by 3 bases and J by 10 bases, with 13 bases between. This sample was taken from a study of chemoradiotherapy in HPV16-positive cancers. The study's findings and limits: For HPV16-positive patients, expanding HPV-responsive T cells associated with longer recurrence-free survival.

The V and J genes are TRBV30 and TRBJ1-6, with TRBD1 as a possible D gene (6 bases). Sequencing used tumor tissue, obtained from a patient who underwent chemoradiotherapy. The TCR comes from a human donor with HPV-associated anogenital cancer. The DNA of the CDR3 is TGTGCCTGGAGGACAGGCGGTGTGTCACCCCTCCACTTT. Protein product: CAWRTGGVSPLHF.